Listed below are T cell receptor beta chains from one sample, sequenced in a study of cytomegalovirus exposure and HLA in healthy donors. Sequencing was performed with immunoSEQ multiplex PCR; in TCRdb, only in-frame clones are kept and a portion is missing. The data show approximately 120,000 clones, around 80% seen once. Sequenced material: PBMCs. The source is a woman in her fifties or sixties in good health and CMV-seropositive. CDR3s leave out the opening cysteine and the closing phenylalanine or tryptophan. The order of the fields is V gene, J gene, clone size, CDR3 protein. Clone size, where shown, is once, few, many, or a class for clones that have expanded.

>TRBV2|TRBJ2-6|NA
ASSEQGGSGANVLT
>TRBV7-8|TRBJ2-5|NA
ASSLVGAGEETQY
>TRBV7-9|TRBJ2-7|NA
ASSLTPPGGEQY
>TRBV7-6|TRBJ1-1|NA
ASSSRQGVTITEAF
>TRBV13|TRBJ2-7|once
ASSLTGQLPFAYEQY
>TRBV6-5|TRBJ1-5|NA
ASSQWTGGQPQH
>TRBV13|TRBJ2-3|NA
ASSNVSHGDADTQY
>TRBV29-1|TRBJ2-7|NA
SVGQGRSYEQY
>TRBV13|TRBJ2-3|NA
ASSLNRGTSDTQY
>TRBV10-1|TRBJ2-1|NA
ASSERAGANYNEQF
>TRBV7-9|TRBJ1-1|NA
ASSLTPRQGQMNTEAF
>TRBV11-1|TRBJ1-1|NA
ASSRKRPGQGGSEAF
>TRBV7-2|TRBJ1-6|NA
ASTTNRSSYNSPLH
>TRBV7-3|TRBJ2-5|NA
ASSSSGSQGAARTQY
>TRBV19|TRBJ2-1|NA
ASSTLEAGRYNEQF
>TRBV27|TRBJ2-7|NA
ATRRGLYEQY
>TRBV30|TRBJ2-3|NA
ACSMSTDTQY
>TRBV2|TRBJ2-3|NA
ASSDPSGGNTQY
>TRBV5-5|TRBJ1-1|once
ASSLTPAGNTEAF
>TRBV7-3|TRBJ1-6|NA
ASSQFRVRSPLH
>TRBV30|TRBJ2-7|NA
AWRRSLLAGAYEQY
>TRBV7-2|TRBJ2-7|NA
ASSFSASPPLAEQY
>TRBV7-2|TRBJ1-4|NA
ASSYQGGAREKLF
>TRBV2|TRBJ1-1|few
ASITTGHANTEAF
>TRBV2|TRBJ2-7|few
ASTSGQGGPYEQY
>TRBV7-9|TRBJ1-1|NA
ASSLVSGDGAF
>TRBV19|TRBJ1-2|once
ATSGNYGYT
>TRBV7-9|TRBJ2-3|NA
ASSPGLAGATDTQY
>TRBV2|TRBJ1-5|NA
ASGQGGNQPQH
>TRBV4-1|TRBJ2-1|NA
ASSQDRAGGSYNEQF
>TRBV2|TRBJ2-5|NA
ASSERFMASGPETQY
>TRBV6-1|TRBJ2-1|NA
ASSLLAGSDNEQF
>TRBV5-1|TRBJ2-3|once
ASSPPGSYLTDTQY
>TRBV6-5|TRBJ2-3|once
ASRPLAAGTDTQY
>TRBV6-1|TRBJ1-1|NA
ASSPGTAMIGEAF
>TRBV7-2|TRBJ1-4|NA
ASSTGTGTNNEKLF
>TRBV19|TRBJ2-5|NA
ASSSRGLRETQY